Listed below are T cell receptor beta chains from one sample, sequenced in a study of blood T cell repertoires in COVID-19. The assay was immunoSEQ multiplex PCR, and TCRdb's table has in-frame clones only and misses some. The table records 60,000 to 80,000 clones, approximately 85% of them present only once. Material for sequencing was peripheral blood. All receptors come from a man aged 50 to 60 with acute or convalescent COVID-19. CDR3s include the opening cysteine and the closing phenylalanine or tryptophan. Each record gives: D gene, clone size, V gene, J gene, CDR3 protein, CDR3 DNA. The D gene is left open where the match is weak. The listing skips clone size in some rows; elsewhere it reads once, few, many or a size class.

>NA|NA|TRBV24-1|TRBJ2-1
CATSKVGHEQFF
TGTGCCACCAGTAAGGTGGGCCATGAGCAGTTCTTC
>NA|NA|TRBV5-4|TRBJ1-5
CARNDRNQPQHF
TGTGCCAGGAATGACAGGAATCAGCCCCAGCATTTT
>NA|NA|TRBV29-1|TRBJ2-3
CSVEGGLGATDTQYF
TGCAGCGTTGAAGGGGGGCTAGGGGCGACAGATACGCAGTATTTT
>TRBD1|NA|TRBV19|TRBJ1-3
CASSIVGKGAAIYF
TGTGCCAGTAGTATAGTGGGAAAGGGGGCCGCCATATATTTT
>TRBD1|NA|TRBV5-6|TRBJ2-7
CASSLTGDTYF
TGTGCCAGCAGCCTAACAGGGGATACGTACTTC
>NA|NA|TRBV10-2|TRBJ2-7
CASSESNGLTYEQYF
TGCGCCAGCAGTGAGTCGAACGGTCTTACCTACGAGCAGTACTTC
>TRBD2|once|TRBV6-5|TRBJ2-3
CASIRFGGSTDTQYF
TGTGCCAGCATCCGGTTCGGGGGGAGCACAGATACGCAGTATTTT
>TRBD1|NA|TRBV7-2|TRBJ2-7
CASSLGQNPYEQYF
TGTGCCAGCAGCTTGGGACAGAATCCCTACGAGCAGTACTTC
>NA|NA|TRBV6-5|TRBJ1-2
CASSSRTVPSDYGYTF
TGTGCCAGCAGTTCGCGGACAGTCCCCTCCGACTATGGCTACACCTTC
>TRBD1|NA|TRBV10-3|TRBJ2-3
CATEDRDEDTQYF
TGTGCCACGGAGGACAGGGATGAAGATACGCAGTATTTT
>TRBD2|NA|TRBV9|TRBJ2-1
CASSVFGTSGGHNEQFF
TGTGCCAGCAGCGTATTTGGGACTAGCGGGGGACACAATGAGCAGTTCTTC
>TRBD1|NA|TRBV19|TRBJ2-5
CASRGFQETQYF
TGTGCCAGCAGGGGGTTCCAAGAGACCCAGTACTTC
>TRBD2|NA|TRBV3-1/TRBV3-2|TRBJ2-1
CASSQVMTSGEINEQFF
TGTGCCAGCAGCCAAGTGATGACTAGCGGGGAAATTAATGAGCAGTTCTTC
>NA|NA|TRBV10-3|TRBJ2-3
CAISVGEDTQYF
TGTGCCATCAGTGTCGGGGAGGATACGCAGTATTTT
>NA|NA|TRBV6-5|TRBJ2-7
CASSYRSGASGYEQYF
TGTGCCAGCAGTTACAGATCAGGGGCATCGGGCTACGAGCAGTACTTC
>NA|NA|TRBV7-2|TRBJ1-2
CASSLLNRASGYTF
TGTGCCAGCAGCTTACTCAACAGGGCGAGCGGCTACACCTTC
>NA|NA|TRBV2|TRBJ1-1
CASTEGGSTEAFF
TGTGCCAGCACCGAGGGGGGGAGTACTGAAGCTTTCTTT
>NA|once|TRBV18|TRBJ2-3
CASSPAGPPVDTQYF
TGTGCCAGCTCACCAGCGGGCCCCCCAGTCGATACGCAGTATTTT
>TRBD2|NA|TRBV3-1/TRBV3-2|TRBJ2-1
CASSQARLAGDNEQFF
TGTGCCAGCAGCCAAGCCCGACTAGCGGGGGACAATGAGCAGTTCTTC
>NA|NA|TRBV19|TRBJ2-2
CASSSSLAQHTGELFF
TGTGCCAGTAGTTCCAGTCTAGCTCAGCACACCGGGGAGCTGTTTTTT
>TRBD1|NA|TRBV4-1|TRBJ1-1
CASTEQGRPEAFF
TGCGCCAGCACCGAACAGGGGAGGCCTGAAGCTTTCTTT
>TRBD1|NA|TRBV6-5|TRBJ2-1
CASSSRDRVYNEQFF
TGTGCCAGCAGTTCCCGGGACAGGGTGTACAATGAGCAGTTCTTC
>NA|once|TRBV10-2|TRBJ1-3
CASSESPRAGGNTIYF
TGCGCCAGCAGTGAGAGCCCGAGGGCCGGAGGAAACACCATATATTTT
>TRBD1|NA|TRBV2|TRBJ1-6
CASSGQRDSPLHF
TGTGCCAGTTCGGGACAGCGGGATTCACCCCTCCACTTT
>TRBD2|NA|TRBV6-5|TRBJ2-5
CASSFRTSGGHETQYF
TGTGCCAGCAGTTTCCGGACTAGCGGGGGTCATGAGACCCAGTACTTC
>NA|NA|TRBV12-2|TRBJ1-1
CASRLGRRGQGITEAFF
TGTGCAAGTCGCTTAGGTCGTCGGGGACAGGGGATAACTGAAGCTTTCTTT
>NA|NA|TRBV5-4|TRBJ1-1
CASSLVTATEAFF
TGTGCCAGCAGCTTAGTCACAGCTACTGAAGCTTTCTTT
>TRBD1|NA|TRBV4-1|TRBJ1-4
CASSPPGGGQGNEKLFF
TGCGCCAGCAGCCCTCCAGGAGGGGGACAGGGTAATGAAAAACTGTTTTTT
>TRBD2|NA|TRBV5-1|TRBJ2-7
CASSLLVAGLNSYEQYF
TGCGCCAGCAGCTTGTTGGTAGCGGGACTCAACTCCTACGAGCAGTACTTC
>TRBD2|NA|TRBV24-1|TRBJ2-5
CATSDWLAGGETQYF
TGTGCCACCAGTGATTGGTTAGCGGGGGGGGAGACCCAGTACTTC
>TRBD1|NA|TRBV3-1/TRBV3-2|TRBJ1-2
CASSQGTGGIGYTF
TGTGCCAGCAGCCAAGGGACAGGGGGGATCGGCTACACCTTC
>TRBD2|NA|TRBV4-2|TRBJ2-3
CASSQETSAVYTDTQYF
TGTGCCAGCAGCCAGGAAACTAGCGCAGTTTACACAGATACGCAGTATTTT
>NA|NA|TRBV28|TRBJ1-1
CASNTHTDTEAFF
TGTGCCAGCAACACTCACACAGACACTGAAGCTTTCTTT
>NA|NA|TRBV6-2/TRBV6-3|TRBJ1-1
CASSYSRTRRSTEAFF
TGTGCCAGCAGTTACTCTCGGACAAGGCGTTCGACTGAAGCTTTCTTT
>TRBD2|NA|TRBV9|TRBJ2-2
CASSGSGGAWTGELFF
TGTGCCAGCAGCGGTAGCGGGGGGGCTTGGACCGGGGAGCTGTTTTTT
>NA|NA|TRBV27|TRBJ2-7
CASSWGGLRYEQYF
TGTGCCAGCAGTTGGGGGGGCCTCCGCTACGAGCAGTACTTC
>TRBD2|few|TRBV2|TRBJ2-7
CASIGLAGSYEQYF
TGTGCCAGCATAGGACTAGCGGGTTCCTACGAGCAGTACTTC
>NA|NA|TRBV24-1|TRBJ2-3
CATSDLNANTDTQYF
TGTGCCACCAGTGATTTAAATGCGAACACAGATACGCAGTATTTT
>NA|NA|TRBV2|TRBJ2-3
CASRPRGARGDTQYF
TGTGCCAGCAGACCTCGTGGGGCCCGCGGAGATACGCAGTATTTT
>NA|NA|TRBV5-5|TRBJ1-3
CASSFPRGGNTIYF
TGTGCCAGCAGCTTTCCCAGGGGAGGAAACACCATATATTTT
>TRBD1|NA|TRBV19|TRBJ1-1
CASTTRTGPMGEAFF
TGTGCCAGTACTACCAGGACAGGCCCGATGGGTGAAGCTTTCTTT
>NA|few|TRBV3-1/TRBV3-2|TRBJ2-7
CASRLRQSPLYEQYF
TGTGCCAGCAGACTACGACAGTCACCTCTTTACGAGCAGTACTTC
>TRBD1|NA|TRBV12-5|TRBJ2-3
CASGLDRGRKYF
TGTGCTAGTGGTTTGGACAGGGGGCGCAAGTATTTT
>NA|few|TRBV9|TRBJ2-3
CASSPRRMRHEQYF
TGTGCCAGCAGCCCACGCCGGATGCGGCATGAGCAGTATTTT
>NA|NA|TRBV19|TRBJ1-2
CASSMSGAWNYGYTF
TGTGCCAGTAGTATGAGTGGGGCATGGAACTATGGCTACACCTTC
>NA|once|TRBV25-1|TRBJ2-2
CASSEGGSNTGELFF
TGTGCCAGCAGTGAAGGGGGCTCGAACACCGGGGAGCTGTTTTTT
>TRBD2|NA|TRBV14|TRBJ2-7
CASRPGGSYEQYF
TGTGCCAGCAGGCCGGGGGGATCCTACGAGCAGTACTTC
>NA|NA|TRBV20-1|TRBJ1-2
CSASRQGYGYTF
TGCAGTGCTAGTCGCCAGGGGTATGGCTACACCTTC
>TRBD1|NA|TRBV11-2|TRBJ2-7
CASSYRDRDIYEQYF
TGTGCCAGCAGCTACCGGGACAGGGATATCTACGAGCAGTACTTC
>TRBD2|NA|TRBV4-1|TRBJ2-2
CASSHQGGLAGTGELFF
TGCGCCAGCAGCCACCAAGGAGGACTAGCGGGGACCGGGGAGCTGTTTTTT
>NA|NA|TRBV5-4|TRBJ2-1
CASSPGGTGNEQFF
TGTGCCAGCAGCCCCGGGGGTACGGGCAATGAGCAGTTCTTC
>NA|NA|TRBV6-5|TRBJ1-1
CASRREWTGNTEAFF
TGTGCCAGCCGCCGGGAGTGGACGGGAAACACTGAAGCTTTCTTT
>TRBD1|NA|TRBV5-6|TRBJ1-2
CASSSTGTAVNGYTF
TGTGCCAGCAGCTCTACCGGGACAGCGGTTAATGGCTACACCTTC
>TRBD2|NA|TRBV3-1/TRBV3-2|TRBJ2-5
CASSQGGLAQETQYF
TGTGCCAGCAGCCAAGGCGGACTAGCTCAGGAGACCCAGTACTTC
>TRBD2|NA|TRBV4-1|TRBJ2-1
CASSQEAWGGNEQFF
TGCGCCAGCAGCCAAGAAGCCTGGGGGGGAAATGAGCAGTTCTTC
>TRBD2|once|TRBV7-6|TRBJ2-3
CASRLSGGPTDTQYF
TGTGCCAGCAGGTTGAGCGGGGGACCCACAGATACGCAGTATTTT